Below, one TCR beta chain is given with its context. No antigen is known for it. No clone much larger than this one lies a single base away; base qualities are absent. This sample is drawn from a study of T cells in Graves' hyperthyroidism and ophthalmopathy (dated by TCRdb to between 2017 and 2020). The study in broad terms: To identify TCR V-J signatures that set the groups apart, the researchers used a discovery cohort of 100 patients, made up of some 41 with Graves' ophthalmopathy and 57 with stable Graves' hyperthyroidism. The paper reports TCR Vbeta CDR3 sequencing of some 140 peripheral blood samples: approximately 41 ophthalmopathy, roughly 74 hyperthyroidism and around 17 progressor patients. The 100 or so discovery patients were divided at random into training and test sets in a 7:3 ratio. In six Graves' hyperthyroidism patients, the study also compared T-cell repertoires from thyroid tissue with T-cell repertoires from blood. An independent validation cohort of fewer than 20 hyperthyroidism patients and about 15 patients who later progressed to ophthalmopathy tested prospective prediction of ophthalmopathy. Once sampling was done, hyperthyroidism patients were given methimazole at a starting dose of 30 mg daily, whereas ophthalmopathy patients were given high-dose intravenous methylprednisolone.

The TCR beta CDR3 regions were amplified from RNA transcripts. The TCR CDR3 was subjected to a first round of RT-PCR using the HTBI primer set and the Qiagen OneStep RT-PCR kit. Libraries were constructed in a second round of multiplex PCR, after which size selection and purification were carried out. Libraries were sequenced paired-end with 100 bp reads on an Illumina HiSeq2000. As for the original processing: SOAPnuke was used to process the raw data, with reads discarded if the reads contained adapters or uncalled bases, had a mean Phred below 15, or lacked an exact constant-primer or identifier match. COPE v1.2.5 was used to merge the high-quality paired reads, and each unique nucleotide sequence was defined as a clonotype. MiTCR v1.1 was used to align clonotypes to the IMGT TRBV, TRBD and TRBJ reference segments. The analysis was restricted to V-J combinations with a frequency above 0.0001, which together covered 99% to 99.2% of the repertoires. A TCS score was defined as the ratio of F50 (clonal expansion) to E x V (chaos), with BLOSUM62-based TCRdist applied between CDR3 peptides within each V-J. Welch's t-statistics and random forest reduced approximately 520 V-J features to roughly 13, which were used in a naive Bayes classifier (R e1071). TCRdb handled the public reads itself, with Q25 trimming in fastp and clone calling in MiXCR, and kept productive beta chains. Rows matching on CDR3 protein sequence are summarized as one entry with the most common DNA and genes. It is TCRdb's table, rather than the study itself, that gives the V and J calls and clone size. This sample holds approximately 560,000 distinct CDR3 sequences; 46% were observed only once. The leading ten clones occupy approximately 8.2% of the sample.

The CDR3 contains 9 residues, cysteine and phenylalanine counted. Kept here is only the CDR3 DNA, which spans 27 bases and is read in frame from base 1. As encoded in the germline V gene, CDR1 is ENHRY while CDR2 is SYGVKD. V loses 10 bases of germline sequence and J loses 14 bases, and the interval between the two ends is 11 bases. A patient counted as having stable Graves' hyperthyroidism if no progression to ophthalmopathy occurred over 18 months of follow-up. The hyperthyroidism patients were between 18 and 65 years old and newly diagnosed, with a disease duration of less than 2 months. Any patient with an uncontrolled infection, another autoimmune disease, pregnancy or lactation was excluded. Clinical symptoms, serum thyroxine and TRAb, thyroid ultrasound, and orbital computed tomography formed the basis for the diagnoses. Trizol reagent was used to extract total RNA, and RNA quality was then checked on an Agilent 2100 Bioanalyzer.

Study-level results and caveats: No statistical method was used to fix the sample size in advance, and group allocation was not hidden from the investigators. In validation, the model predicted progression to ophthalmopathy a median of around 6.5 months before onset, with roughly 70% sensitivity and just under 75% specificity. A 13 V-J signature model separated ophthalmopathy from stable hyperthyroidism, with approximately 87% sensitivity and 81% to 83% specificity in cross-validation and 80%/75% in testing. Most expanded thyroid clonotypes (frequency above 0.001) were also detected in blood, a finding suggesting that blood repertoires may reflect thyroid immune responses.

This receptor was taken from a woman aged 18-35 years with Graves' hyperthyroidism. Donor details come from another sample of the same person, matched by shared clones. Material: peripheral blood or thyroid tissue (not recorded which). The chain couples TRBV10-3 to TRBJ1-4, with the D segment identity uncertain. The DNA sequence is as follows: TGTGCCAACCCGGAGGCCCTGTTTTTT. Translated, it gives CANPEALFF.